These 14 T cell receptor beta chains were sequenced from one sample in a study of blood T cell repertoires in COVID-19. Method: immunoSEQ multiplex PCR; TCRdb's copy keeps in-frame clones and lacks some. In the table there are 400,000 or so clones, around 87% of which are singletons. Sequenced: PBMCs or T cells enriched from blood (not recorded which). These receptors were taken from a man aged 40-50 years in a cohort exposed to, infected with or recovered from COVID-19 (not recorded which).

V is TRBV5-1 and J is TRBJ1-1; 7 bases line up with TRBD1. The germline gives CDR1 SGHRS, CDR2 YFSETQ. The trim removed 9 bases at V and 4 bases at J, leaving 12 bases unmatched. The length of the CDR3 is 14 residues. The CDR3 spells CATRQGVTSTEAFF. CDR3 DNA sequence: TGCGCCACTAGACAGGGAGTTACTAGCACTGAAGCTTTCTTT.

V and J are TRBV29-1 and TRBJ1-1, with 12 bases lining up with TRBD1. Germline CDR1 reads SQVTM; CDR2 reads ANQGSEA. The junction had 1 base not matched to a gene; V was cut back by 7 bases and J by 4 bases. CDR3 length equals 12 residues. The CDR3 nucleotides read TGCAGCGGGGGACAGGGGGCCACTGAAGCTTTCTTT. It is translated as CSGGQGATEAFF.

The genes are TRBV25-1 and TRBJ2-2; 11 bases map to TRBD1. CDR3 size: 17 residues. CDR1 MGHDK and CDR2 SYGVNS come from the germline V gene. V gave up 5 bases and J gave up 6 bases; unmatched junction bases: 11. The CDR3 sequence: CASSSRRTGGISGELFF. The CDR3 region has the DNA TGTGCCAGCAGTTCTCGAAGGACAGGGGGCATTTCCGGGGAGCTGTTTTTT.

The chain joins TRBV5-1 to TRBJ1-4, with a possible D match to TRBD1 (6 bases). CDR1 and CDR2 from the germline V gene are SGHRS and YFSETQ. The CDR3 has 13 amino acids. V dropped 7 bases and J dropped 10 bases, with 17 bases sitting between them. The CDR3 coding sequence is TGCGCCAGCGCCCGGGACACCAAGGGAAAACTGTTTTTT. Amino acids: CASARDTKGKLFF.

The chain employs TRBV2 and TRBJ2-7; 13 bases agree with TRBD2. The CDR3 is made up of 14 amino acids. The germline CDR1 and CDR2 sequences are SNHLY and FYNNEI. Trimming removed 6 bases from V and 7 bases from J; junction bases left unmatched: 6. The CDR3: CASRGPGLAGEQYF. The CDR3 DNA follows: TGTGCCAGCAGAGGACCGGGACTAGCGGGAGAGCAGTACTTC. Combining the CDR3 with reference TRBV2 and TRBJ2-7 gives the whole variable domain EPEVTQTPSHQVTQMGQEVILRCVPISNHLYFYWYRQILGQKVEFLVSFYNNEISEKSEIFDDQFSVERPDGSNFTLKIRSTKLEDSAMYFCASRGPGLAGEQYFGPGTRLTVT.

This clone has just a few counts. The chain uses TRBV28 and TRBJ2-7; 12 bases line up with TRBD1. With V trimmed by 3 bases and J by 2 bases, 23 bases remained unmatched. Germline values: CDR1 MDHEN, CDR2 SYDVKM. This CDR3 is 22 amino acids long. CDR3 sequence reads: CASSFPGTGGAGGGRAAYEQYF. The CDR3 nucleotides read TGTGCCAGCAGTTTCCCCGGGACAGGGGGCGCAGGCGGTGGGAGGGCCGCCTACGAGCAGTACTTC.

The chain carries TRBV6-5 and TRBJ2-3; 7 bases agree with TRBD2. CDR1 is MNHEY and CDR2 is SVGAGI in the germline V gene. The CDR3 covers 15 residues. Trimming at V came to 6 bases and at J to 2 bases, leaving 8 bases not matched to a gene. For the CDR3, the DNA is TGTGCCAGCAGACGAGGCGGGGGACTCACAGATACGCAGTATTTT. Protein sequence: CASRRGGGLTDTQYF.

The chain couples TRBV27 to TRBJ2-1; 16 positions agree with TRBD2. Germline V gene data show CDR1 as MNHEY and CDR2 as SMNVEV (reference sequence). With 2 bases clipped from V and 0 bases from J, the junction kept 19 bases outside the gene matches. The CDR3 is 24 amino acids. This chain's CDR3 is CASSLRGGSSGTSGRARSYNEQFF. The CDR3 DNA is TGTGCCAGCAGTTTAAGAGGCGGGAGCTCCGGGACTAGCGGGAGGGCACGCTCCTACAATGAGCAGTTCTTC.

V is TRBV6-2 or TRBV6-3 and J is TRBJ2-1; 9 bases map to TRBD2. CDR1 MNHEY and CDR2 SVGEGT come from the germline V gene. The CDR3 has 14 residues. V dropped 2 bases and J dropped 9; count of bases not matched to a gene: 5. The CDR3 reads CASSYGTSFLEQFF. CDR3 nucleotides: TGTGCCAGCAGTTACGGGACTAGCTTTCTTGAGCAGTTCTTC.

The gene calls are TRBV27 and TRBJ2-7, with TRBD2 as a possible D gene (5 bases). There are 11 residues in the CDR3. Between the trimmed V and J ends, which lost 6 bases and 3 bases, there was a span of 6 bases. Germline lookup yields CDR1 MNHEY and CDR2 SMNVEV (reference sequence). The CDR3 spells CASRDYYEQYF. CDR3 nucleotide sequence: TGTGCCAGCAGAGACTACTACGAGCAGTACTTC.

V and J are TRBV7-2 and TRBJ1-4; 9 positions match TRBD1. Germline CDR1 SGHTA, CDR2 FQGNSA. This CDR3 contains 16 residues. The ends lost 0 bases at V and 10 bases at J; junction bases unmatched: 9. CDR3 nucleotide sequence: TGTGCCAGCAGCTTAGCCTCGACAGGGGGATTAGTAAAACTGTTTTTT. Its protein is CASSLASTGGLVKLFF.

The DNA for the CDR3 is TGTGCCAGCAGCTTAGGGCTAGCGGGAGGGAGATCTTCCTACAATGAGCAGTTCTTC. Residues: CASSLGLAGGRSSYNEQFF. The chain links TRBV7-8 to TRBJ2-1, with TRBD2 matching over 12 bases. Germline CDR1 SGHVS, CDR2 FQNEAQ. The CDR3 is made up of 19 amino acids. Trimming removed 1 base from V and 1 base from J; junction bases left unmatched: 8.

CDR3 DNA sequence: TGTGCCAGTAGTCCCAAGATTGACGGGACCTACGAGCAGTACTTC. It encodes CASSPKIDGTYEQYF. This rearrangement joins TRBV19 to TRBJ2-7; possibly TRBD2 for D (5 bases). Trimming pared 5 bases from V and 2 bases from J, leaving 16 bases between. The CDR3 contains 15 residues. Germline-derived CDR1 and CDR2 are LNHDA and SQIVND (reference sequence).

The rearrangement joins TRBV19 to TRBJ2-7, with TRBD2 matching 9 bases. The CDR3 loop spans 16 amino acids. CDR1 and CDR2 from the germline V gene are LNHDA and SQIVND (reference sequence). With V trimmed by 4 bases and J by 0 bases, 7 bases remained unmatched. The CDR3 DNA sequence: TGTGCCAGTAGTACCCGTAGCGGGAGACGCTCCTACGAGCAGTACTTC. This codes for CASSTRSGRRSYEQYF.